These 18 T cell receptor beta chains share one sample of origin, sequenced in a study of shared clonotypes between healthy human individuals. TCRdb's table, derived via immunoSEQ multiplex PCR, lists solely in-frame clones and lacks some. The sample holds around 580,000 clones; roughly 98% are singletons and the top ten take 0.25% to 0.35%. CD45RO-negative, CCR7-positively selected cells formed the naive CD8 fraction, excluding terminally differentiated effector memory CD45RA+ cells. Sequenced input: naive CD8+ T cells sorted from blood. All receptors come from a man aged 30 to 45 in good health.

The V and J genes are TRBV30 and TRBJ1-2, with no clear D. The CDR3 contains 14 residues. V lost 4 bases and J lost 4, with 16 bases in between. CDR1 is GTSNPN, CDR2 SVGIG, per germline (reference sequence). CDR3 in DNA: TGTGCCTGGATGCCAGGTCTTCACAGCTATGGCTACACCTTC. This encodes CAWMPGLHSYGYTF.

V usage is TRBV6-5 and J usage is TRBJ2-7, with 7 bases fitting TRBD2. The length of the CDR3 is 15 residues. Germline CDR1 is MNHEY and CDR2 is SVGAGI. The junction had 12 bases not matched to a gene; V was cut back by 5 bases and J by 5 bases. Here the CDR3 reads CASSGVLATVHEQYF. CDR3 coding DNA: TGTGCCAGCAGTGGGGTACTAGCGACAGTCCACGAGCAGTACTTC.

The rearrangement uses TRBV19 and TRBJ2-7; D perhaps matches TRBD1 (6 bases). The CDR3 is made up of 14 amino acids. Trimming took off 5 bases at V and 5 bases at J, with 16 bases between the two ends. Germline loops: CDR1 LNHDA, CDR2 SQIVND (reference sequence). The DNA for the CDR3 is TGTGCCAGTAGTTCCTTATCTTACAGGGACGAGCAGTACTTC. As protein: CASSSLSYRDEQYF.

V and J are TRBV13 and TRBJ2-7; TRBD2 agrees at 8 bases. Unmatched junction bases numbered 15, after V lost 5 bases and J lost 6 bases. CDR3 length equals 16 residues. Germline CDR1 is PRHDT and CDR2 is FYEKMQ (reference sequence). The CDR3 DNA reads TGTGCCAGCAGCCCCCCTAGGGGCGGGAGGCCCTTCGAGCAGTACTTC. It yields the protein CASSPPRGGRPFEQYF.

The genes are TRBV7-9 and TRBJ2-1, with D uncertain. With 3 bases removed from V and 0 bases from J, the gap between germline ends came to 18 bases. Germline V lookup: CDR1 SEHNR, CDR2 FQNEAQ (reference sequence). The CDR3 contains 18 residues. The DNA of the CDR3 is TGTGCCAGCAGCTTGGAAGCGTCCGAAAGGAGCTCCTACAATGAGCAGTTCTTC. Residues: CASSLEASERSSYNEQFF.

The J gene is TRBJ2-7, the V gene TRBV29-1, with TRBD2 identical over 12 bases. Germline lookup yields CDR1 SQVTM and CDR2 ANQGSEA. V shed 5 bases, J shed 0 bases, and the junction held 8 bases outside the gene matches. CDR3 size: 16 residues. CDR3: CSVLGLAGTNSYEQYF. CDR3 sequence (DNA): TGCAGCGTTTTAGGACTAGCGGGGACAAACTCCTACGAGCAGTACTTC.

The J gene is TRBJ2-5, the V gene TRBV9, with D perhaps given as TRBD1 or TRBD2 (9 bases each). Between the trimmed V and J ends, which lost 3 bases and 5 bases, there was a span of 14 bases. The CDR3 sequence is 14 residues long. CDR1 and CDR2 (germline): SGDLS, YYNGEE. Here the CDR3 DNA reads TGTGCCAGCAGCGCTAGCGGGACAGGGGAGACCCAGTACTTC. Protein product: CASSASGTGETQYF.

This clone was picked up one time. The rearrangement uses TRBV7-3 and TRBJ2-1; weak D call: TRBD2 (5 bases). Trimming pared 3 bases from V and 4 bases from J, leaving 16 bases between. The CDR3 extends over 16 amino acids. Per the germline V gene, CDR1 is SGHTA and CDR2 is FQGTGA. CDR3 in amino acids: CASSLGRASRYNEQFF. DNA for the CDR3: TGTGCCAGCAGCTTGGGGAGAGCTTCGCGGTACAATGAGCAGTTCTTC.

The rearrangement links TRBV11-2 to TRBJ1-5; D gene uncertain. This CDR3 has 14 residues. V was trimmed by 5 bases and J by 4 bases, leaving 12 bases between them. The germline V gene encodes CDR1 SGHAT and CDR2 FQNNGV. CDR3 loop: CASSPGRKNQPQHF. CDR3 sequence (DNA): TGTGCCAGCAGCCCCGGACGGAAAAATCAGCCCCAGCATTTT.

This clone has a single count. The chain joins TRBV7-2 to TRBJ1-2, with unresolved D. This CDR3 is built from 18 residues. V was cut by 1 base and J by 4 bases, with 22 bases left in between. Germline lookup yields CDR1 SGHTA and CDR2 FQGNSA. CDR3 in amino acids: CASSLVADVEADFYGYTF. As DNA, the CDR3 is TGTGCCAGCAGCTTAGTTGCGGACGTCGAGGCTGATTTCTATGGCTACACCTTC. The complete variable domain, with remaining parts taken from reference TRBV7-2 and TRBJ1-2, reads GAGVSQSPSNKVTEKGKDVELRCDPISGHTALYWYRQSLGQGLEFLIYFQGNSAPDKSGLPSDRFSAERTGGSVSTLTIQRTQQEDSAVYLCASSLVADVEADFYGYTFGSGTRLTVV.

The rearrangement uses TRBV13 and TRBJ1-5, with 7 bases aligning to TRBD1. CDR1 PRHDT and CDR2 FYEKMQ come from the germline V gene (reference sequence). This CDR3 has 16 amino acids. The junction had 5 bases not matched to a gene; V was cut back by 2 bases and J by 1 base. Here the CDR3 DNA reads TGTGCCAGCAGCTTACAACAGGGGAGGAGCAATCAGCCCCAGCATTTT. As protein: CASSLQQGRSNQPQHF.

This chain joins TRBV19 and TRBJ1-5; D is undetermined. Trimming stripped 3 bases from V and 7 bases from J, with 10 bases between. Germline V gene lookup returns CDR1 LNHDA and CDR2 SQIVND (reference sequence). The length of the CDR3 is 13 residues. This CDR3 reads CASSIGRVQPQHF. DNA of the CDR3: TGTGCCAGTAGTATCGGCAGAGTGCAGCCCCAGCATTTT.

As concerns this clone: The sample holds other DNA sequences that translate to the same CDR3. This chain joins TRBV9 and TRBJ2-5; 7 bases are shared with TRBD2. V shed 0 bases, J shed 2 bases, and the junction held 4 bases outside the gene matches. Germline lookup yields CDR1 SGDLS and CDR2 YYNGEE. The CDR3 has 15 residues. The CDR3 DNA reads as TGTGCCAGCAGCGTAGCTGGTAGCGGGCAAGAGACCCAGTACTTC. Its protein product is CASSVAGSGQETQYF.

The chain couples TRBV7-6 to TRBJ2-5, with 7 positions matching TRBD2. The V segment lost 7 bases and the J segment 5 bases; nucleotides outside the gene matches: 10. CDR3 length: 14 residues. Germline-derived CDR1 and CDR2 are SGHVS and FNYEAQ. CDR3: CASIRREGGETQYF. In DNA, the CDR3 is TGTGCCAGCATCCGGAGGGAGGGCGGCGAGACCCAGTACTTC.

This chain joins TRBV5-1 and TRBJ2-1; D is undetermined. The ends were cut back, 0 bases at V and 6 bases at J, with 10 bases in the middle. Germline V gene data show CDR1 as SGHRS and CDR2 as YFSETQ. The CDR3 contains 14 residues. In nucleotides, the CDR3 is TGCGCCAGCAGCTTGGCCTCTATATCCAATGAGCAGTTCTTC. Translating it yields CASSLASISNEQFF. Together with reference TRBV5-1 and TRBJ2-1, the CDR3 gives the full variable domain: KAGVTQTPRYLIKTRGQQVTLSCSPISGHRSVSWYQQTPGQGLQFLFEYFSETQRNKGNFPGRFSGRQFSNSRSEMNVSTLELGDSALYLCASSLASISNEQFFGPGTRLTVL.

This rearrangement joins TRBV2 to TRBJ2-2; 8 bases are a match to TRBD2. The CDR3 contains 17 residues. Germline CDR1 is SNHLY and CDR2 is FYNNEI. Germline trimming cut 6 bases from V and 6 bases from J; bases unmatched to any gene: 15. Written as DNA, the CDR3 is TGTGCCAGCAGGGGCTTCTTGCGGGAGGCTCTTCCCGGGGAGCTGTTTTTT. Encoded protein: CASRGFLREALPGELFF.

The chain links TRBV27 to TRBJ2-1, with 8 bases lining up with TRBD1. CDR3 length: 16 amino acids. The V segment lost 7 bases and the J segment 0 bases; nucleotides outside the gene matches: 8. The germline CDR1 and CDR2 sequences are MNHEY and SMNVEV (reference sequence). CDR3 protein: CASTEGQGHSYNEQFF. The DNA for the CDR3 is TGTGCCAGCACCGAAGGACAGGGACACTCCTACAATGAGCAGTTCTTC.

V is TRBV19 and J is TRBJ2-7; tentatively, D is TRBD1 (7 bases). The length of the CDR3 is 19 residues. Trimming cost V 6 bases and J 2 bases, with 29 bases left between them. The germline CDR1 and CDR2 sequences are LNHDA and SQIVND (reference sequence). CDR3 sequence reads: CASSSPLARRQGGPYEQYF. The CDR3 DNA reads TGTGCCAGTAGCTCCCCACTTGCGCGGCGGCAGGGGGGACCCTACGAGCAGTACTTC.